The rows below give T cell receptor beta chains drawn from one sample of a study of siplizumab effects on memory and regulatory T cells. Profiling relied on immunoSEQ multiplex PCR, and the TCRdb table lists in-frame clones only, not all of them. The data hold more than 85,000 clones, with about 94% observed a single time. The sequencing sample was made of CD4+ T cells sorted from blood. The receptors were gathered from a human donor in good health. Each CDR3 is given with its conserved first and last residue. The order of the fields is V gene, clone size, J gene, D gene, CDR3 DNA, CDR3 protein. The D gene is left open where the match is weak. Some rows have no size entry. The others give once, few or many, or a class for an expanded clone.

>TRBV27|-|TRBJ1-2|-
TGTGCCAGCAGTTTCGAGGCGTTATCGGGCTACACCTTC
CASSFEALSGYTF
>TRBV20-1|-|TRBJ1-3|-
TGCAGTGCTAGAGGAAACACCATATATTTT
CSARGNTIYF
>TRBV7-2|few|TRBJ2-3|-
TGTGCCAGCAGCTTAGTCGCAGATACGCAGTATTTT
CASSLVADTQYF
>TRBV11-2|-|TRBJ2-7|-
TGTGCCAGCAGCTGGCGCGGGATGGGGAGGTCCTACGAGCAGTACTTC
CASSWRGMGRSYEQYF
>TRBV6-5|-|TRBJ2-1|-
TGTGCCAGCAGGCGTCGTACCGATGAGCAGTTCTTC
CASRRRTDEQFF
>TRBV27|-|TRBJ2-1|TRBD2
TGTGCCAGCAGGAATCGGCGGGGGGCGAGCTCCTACAATGAGCAGTTCTTC
CASRNRRGASSYNEQFF
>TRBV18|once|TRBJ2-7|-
TGTGCCAGCTCACCTGGCTACGAGCAGTACTTC
CASSPGYEQYF
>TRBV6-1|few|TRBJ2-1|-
TGTGCCAGCAGGGTCAGGGGGGGGCACAATGAGCAGTTCTTC
CASRVRGGHNEQFF
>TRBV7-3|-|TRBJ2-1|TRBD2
TGTGCCAGCAGCCCGTTAGCGGGAGTCGGCGGTGAGCAGTTCTTC
CASSPLAGVGGEQFF
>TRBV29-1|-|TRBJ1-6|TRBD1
TGCAGCGTTACACAGGGGTGGTCTTCACCCCTCCACTTT
CSVTQGWSSPLHF
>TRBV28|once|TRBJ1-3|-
TGTGCCAGCAGTTTTCCAGGTTCTGGAAACACCATATATTTT
CASSFPGSGNTIYF
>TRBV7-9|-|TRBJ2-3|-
TGTGCCAGCAGCTTAGCGTGGTCCCCCGGGGGGCAGTATTTT
CASSLAWSPGGQYF
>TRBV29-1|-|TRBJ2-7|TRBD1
TGCAGCGTTGCCGGGACAGGGGGCTACGAGCAGTACTTC
CSVAGTGGYEQYF
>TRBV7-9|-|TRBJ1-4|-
TGTGCCAGCAGCTTAGAGAGCCGGAATGAAAAACTGTTTTTT
CASSLESRNEKLFF
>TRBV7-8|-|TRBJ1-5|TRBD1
TGTGCCAGCAGCTTAAGACGTCAGGGGGGGGTAGGCCAGCCCCAGCATTTT
CASSLRRQGGVGQPQHF
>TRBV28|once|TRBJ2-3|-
TGTGCCACCACCACAGGGATAGATACGCAGTATTTT
CATTTGIDTQYF
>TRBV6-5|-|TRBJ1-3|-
TGTGCCAGCAGGGACAGACACACCATATATTTT
CASRDRHTIYF
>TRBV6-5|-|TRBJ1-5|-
TGTGCCAGCAGAAGAACAGGACTCCATCAGCCCCAGCATTTT
CASRRTGLHQPQHF
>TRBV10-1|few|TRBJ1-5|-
TGCGCCAGCAGTGAGGGAGATCTGCCCCAGCATTTT
CASSEGDLPQHF
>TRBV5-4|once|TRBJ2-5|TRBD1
TGTGCCAGCAGCACCCTAAAGGACAGGATCGAGGAGACCCAGTACTTC
CASSTLKDRIEETQYF
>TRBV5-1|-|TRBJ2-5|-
TGCGCCAGCAGCTCACTCCAAGAGACCCAGTACTTC
CASSSLQETQYF
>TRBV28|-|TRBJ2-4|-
TGTGCCAGCAGTTTAGTGACAGCAAAAAACATTCAGTACTTC
CASSLVTAKNIQYF
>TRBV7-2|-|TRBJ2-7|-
TGTGCCAGCAGCTCCAGCCTCCAGGGATCCGAGCAGTACTTC
CASSSSLQGSEQYF
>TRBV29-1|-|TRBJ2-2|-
TGCAGCGTTGTATTCGGCACCGGGGAGCTGTTTTTT
CSVVFGTGELFF
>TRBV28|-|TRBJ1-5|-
TGTGCCAGCAGTTTGGGGGGGGCCTACAATCAGCCCCAGCATTTT
CASSLGGAYNQPQHF
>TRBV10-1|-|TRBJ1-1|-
TGCGCCAGCAGTGATAGTTACTTGAACACTGAAGCTTTCTTT
CASSDSYLNTEAFF
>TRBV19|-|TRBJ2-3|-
TGTGCCAGTAGGTACACGACAAACACAGATACGCAGTATTTT
CASRYTTNTDTQYF
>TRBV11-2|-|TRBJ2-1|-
TGTGCCAGCAGCTTAATTAAGGGGAATGAGCAGTTCTTC
CASSLIKGNEQFF
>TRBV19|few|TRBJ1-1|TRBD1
TGTGCCACCAGGGACAGGGGGCTTACTAACACTGAAGCTTTCTTT
CATRDRGLTNTEAFF
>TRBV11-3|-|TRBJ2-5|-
TGTGCCAGCAGCTTGCGGATTGGCAGGGGAGTTCAAGAGACCCAGTACTTC
CASSLRIGRGVQETQYF
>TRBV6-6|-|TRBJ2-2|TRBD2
TGTGCCACCGGGGGGATTAACACCGGGGAGCTGTTTTTT
CATGGINTGELFF
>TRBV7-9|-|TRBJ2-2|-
TGTGCCAGCAGCTTTGGGGGGACCCTCGAACGGGCCGGGGAGCTGTTTTTT
CASSFGGTLERAGELFF
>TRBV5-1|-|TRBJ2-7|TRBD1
TGCGCCAGCAGCCCGGTGGACAGGTACGAGCAGTACTTC
CASSPVDRYEQYF
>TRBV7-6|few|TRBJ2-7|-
TGTGCCAGCAGCTTAATCGGGCCGGGGGTGCAGTACTTC
CASSLIGPGVQYF
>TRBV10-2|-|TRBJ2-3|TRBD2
TGCGCCAGCAAAAAATCCGGGACTAGCGGCCAAGCGGGCACAGATACGCAGTATTTT
CASKKSGTSGQAGTDTQYF
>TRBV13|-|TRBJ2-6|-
TGTGCCAGCAGCTTAGGAATTCCAAGGTCTGGGGCCAACGTCCTGACTTTC
CASSLGIPRSGANVLTF
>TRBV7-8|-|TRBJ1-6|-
TGTGCCAGCAGCTTAGCCGATAATTCACCCCTCCACTTT
CASSLADNSPLHF
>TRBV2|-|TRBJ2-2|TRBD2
TGTGCCAGCATGCGGGAGGGTGGCGGGGAGCTGTTTTTT
CASMREGGGELFF
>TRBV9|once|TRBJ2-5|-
TGTGCCAGCAGCGTAGTGGGGACCCAGTACTTC
CASSVVGTQYF
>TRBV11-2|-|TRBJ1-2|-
TGTGCCAGCGTGCATGGCAACTATGGCTACACCTTC
CASVHGNYGYTF
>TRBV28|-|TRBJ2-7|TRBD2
TGTGCCAGCAGTTTCACGCGGGAGGGCCGCGACGAGCAGTACTTC
CASSFTREGRDEQYF
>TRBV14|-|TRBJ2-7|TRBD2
TGTGCCAGCAGCCAAAGACTAGCGGGAGATGCCCCTCTTTACGAGCAGTACTTC
CASSQRLAGDAPLYEQYF
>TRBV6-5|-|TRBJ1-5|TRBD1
TGTGCCAGCAGCCCGGACAGGGGACCCAATCAGCCCCAGCATTTT
CASSPDRGPNQPQHF
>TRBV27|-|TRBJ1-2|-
TGTGCCAGCAGTTTAGGACTGTTCTATGGCTACACCTTC
CASSLGLFYGYTF
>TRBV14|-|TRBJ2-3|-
TGTGCCAGCAGCCAAGAGGGACTGGCGCAGTATTTT
CASSQEGLAQYF
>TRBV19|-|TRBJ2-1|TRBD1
TGTGCCAGTAGGGATGCAACCCAGGGGGCGATTGGTGAGCAGTTCTTC
CASRDATQGAIGEQFF
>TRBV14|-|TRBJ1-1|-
TGTGCCAGCAGCCAAGAAGGGGGTCTCACTGAAGCTTTCTTT
CASSQEGGLTEAFF
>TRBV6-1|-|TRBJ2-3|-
TGTGCCAGCACAAAAAAAATCACAGATACGCAGTATTTT
CASTKKITDTQYF
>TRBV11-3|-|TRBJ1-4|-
TGTGCCAGCAGCTTCCCTGCGGTATCTAATGAAAAACTGTTTTTT
CASSFPAVSNEKLFF
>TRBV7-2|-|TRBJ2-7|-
TGTGCCAGCAGCTCAGTTGTTGGGGTCTCCTACGAGCAGTACTTC
CASSSVVGVSYEQYF
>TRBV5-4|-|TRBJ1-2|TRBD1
TGTGCCAGCAGCCCGACGGGACAGAACTATGGCTACACCTTC
CASSPTGQNYGYTF
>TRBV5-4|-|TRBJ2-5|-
TGTGCCAGCAGCTTTCCTGGGTTTCGGGAGACCCAGTACTTC
CASSFPGFRETQYF
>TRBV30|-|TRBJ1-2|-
TGTGCCTTCGGACAGCGCGTCGATAACTATGGCTACACCTTC
CAFGQRVDNYGYTF
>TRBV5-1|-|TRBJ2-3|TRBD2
TGCGCCAGCAGCTCCCTTAGCGGGAGCACAGATACGCAGTATTTT
CASSSLSGSTDTQYF
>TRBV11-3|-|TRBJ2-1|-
TGTGCCAGCAGCTTAGGGTATGAGCAGTTCTTC
CASSLGYEQFF
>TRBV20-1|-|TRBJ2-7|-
TGCAGTGCGGAGGACCGTTACGAGCAGTACTTC
CSAEDRYEQYF